Below are 5 T cell receptor beta chains sequenced from a single sample in a study of identical twins. TCRdb independently ran MiXCR on the 5' RACE reads; one entry per CDR3 protein. The sample has around 650,000 distinct CDR3 sequences; 7.1% are singletons. These data were likewise used in another study, on yellow fever vaccine responses in identical twins.

The sequencing input was PBMCs. The receptors stem from a woman aged 18-35 years in good health.

Ten or more counts support this clonotype. The chain has TRBV5-1 and TRBJ2-2, with 7 bases aligning to TRBD1. Trimming at V came to 4 bases and at J to 1 base, leaving 7 bases not matched to a gene. Germline V CDR1 and CDR2: SGHRS, YFSETQ. This CDR3 contains 16 residues. Written as DNA, the CDR3 is TGCGCCAGCAGCAACCGACAGGGCGGGAACACCGGGGAGCTGTTTTTT. This codes for CASSNRQGGNTGELFF.

The chain combines TRBV3-1 with TRBJ2-5; 7 bases map to TRBD1. CDR1 and CDR2 from the germline V gene are LGHDT and YNNKEL (reference sequence). The CDR3 is made up of 16 amino acids. V lost 0 bases, J lost 4 bases, and 8 bases stayed unmatched. The CDR3 DNA reads TGTGCCAGCAGCCAAGATCGATTTAAGGGGGCAGAGACCCAGTACTTC. Translated, it gives CASSQDRFKGAETQYF.

The V call is TRBV27, the J call TRBJ2-1; 7 bases fit TRBD2. The germline V gene encodes CDR1 MNHEY and CDR2 SMNVEV (reference sequence). V lost 4 bases and J lost 7; bases outside the gene matches: 10. The CDR3 has 15 residues. In DNA, the CDR3 is TGTGCCAGCAGTTACGGATCGGGAGGAACGAATGAGCAGTTCTTC. It translates to CASSYGSGGTNEQFF.

This clonotype has a count of ten or more. The chain couples TRBV10-3 to TRBJ2-1; D is unresolved. Trimming removed 6 bases from V and 0 bases from J, with 9 bases in between. CDR1 and CDR2 from the germline V gene are ENHRY and SYGVKD. The CDR3 is made up of 14 amino acids. DNA for the CDR3: TGTGCCATCAGCTCCCAAGCCTCCTACAATGAGCAGTTCTTC. Amino acids: CAISSQASYNEQFF.

The chain employs TRBV7-6 and TRBJ2-7; 9 nucleotides match TRBD1. Looked up from germline, CDR1 is SGHVS and CDR2 is FNYEAQ. The CDR3 runs 15 residues. V was clipped by 1 base and J by 1 base; unmatched bases: 2. The CDR3 loop is CASSLDRGPSYEQYF. The CDR3 coding sequence is TGTGCCAGCAGCTTAGACAGGGGGCCATCCTACGAGCAGTACTTC.